This entry is about one T cell receptor beta chain. The antigen is unknown. TCRdb ran MiXCR on the reads and lists one entry per CDR3 protein. The sample holds more than 110,000 distinct CDR3 sequences, over 30% seen once. The data derive from a study of T cell repertoires in cytomegalovirus infection. Looking at the study overall: CMV infection and matching HLA type were both indicated by public TCR beta signatures. Study-level results: HLA-C-restricted TCR beta clonotypes specific for CMV led the ex vivo response.

The receptor's source is a human donor in good health (CMV status not recorded). Some clones in this sample may be carry-over from other donors' samples. The sequencing used CD8+ T cells from cultured PBMCs, collected from culture after CMV antigen stimulation.

In DNA, the CDR3 is TGTGCCAGCAGTTCACCTAGCGGGGGGGAATCCTACAATGAGCAGTTCTTC. This sequence encodes CASSSPSGGESYNEQFF. The chain employs TRBV6-5 and TRBJ2-1; 12 bases align to TRBD2. The CDR3 totals 17 residues. The V gene end was trimmed by 4 bases and the J gene end by 1 base; junction bases not matched to a gene: 5. Germline assignment: CDR1 MNHEY and CDR2 SVGAGI.